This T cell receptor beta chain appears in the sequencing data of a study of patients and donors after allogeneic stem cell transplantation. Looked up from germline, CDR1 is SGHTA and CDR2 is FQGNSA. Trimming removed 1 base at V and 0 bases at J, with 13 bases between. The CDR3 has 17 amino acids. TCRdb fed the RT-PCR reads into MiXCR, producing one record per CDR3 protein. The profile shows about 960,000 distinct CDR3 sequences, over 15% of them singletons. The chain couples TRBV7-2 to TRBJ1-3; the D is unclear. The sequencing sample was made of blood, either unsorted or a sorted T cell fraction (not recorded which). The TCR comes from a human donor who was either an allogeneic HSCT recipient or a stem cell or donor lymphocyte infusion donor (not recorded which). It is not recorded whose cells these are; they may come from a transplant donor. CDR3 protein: CASSLEGPALSGNTIYF. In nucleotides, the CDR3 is TGTGCCAGCAGCTTAGAAGGGCCGGCCCTCTCTGGAAACACCATATATTTT.